This note documents a single TCR beta chain sequence. The data originate from a study of blood T cell repertoires in COVID-19. About the study: COVID-19 samples from acute and convalescent phases originated in the United States, Italy and Spain. In each case, the material was cDNA or gDNA derived from T cells, B-cell-depleted T cells, or PBMCs.

This table comes from immunoSEQ multiplex PCR, and its TCRdb copy is limited to in-frame clones, with some not included. The table has 45,000 to 65,000 clones, roughly nine tenths seen once; the top ten hold 3.9%. The TCR comes from a man aged 50 to 59 with acute or convalescent COVID-19. Sequenced: peripheral blood.

CDR3 DNA: TGTGCAAGTCGCTTAGCACCTCGGGGGGAGAATAGCAATCAGCCCCAGCATTTT. Residues: CASRLAPRGENSNQPQHF. V usage is TRBV12-2 and J usage is TRBJ1-5. TRBV12-2 represents a pseudogene. The length of the CDR3 is 18 residues.